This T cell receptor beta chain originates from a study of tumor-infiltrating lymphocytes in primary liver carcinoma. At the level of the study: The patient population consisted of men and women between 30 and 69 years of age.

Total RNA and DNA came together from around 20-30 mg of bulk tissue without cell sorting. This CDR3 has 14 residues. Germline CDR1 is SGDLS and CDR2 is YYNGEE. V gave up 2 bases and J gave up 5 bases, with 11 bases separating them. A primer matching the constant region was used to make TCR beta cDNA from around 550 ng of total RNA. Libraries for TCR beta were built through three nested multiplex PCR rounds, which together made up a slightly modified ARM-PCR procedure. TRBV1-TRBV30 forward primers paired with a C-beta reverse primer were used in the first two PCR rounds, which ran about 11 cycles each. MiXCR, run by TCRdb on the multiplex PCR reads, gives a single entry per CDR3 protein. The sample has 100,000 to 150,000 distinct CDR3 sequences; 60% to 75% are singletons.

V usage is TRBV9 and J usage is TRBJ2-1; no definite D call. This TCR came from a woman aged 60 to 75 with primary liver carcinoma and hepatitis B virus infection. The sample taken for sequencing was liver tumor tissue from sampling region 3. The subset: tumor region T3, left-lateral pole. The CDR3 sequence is CASSVPVANNEQFF. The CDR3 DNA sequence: TGTGCCAGCAGCGTCCCGGTTGCAAACAATGAGCAGTTCTTC.